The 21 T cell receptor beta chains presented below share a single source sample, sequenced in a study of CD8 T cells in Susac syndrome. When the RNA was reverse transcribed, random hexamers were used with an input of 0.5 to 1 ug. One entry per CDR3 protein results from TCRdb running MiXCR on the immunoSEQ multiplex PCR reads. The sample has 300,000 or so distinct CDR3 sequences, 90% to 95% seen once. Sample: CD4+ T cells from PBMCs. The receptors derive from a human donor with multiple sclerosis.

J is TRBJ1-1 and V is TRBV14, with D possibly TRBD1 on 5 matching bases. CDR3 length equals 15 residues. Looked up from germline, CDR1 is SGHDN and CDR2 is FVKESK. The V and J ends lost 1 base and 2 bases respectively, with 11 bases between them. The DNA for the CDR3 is TGTGCCAGCAGCCAAGGGCAGGGCGCCAACACTGAAGCTTTCTTT. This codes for CASSQGQGANTEAFF. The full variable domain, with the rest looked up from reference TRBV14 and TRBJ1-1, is EAGVTQFPSHSVIEKGQTVTLRCDPISGHDNLYWYRRVMGKEIKFLLHFVKESKQDESGMPNNRFLAERTGGTYSTLKVQPAELEDSGVYFCASSQGQGANTEAFFGQGTRLTVV.

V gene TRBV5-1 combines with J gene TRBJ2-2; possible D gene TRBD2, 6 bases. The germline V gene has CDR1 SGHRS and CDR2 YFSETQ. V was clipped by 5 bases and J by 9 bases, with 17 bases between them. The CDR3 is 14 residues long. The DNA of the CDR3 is TGCGCCAGCAGTACCGGAGAGGAGGGTCGGGAGCTGTTTTTT. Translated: CASSTGEEGRELFF.

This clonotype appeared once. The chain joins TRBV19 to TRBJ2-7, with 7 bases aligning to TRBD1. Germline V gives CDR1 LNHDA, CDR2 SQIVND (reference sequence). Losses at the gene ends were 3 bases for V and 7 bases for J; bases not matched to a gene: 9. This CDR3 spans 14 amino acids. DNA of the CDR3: TGTGCCAGTAGTATTCGGACAGGATCGTTAGAGCAGTACTTC. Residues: CASSIRTGSLEQYF.

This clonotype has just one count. The CDR3 sequence: CASSPVWRGADNEQFF. CDR3 DNA sequence: TGTGCCAGCTCACCAGTCTGGAGGGGCGCCGACAATGAGCAGTTCTTC. The chain employs TRBV18 and TRBJ2-1; TRBD2 is a possible D gene (6 bases). The CDR3 has 16 amino acids. The ends were cut back, 2 bases at V and 5 bases at J, with 16 bases in the middle. Germline V gene data show CDR1 as KGHSH and CDR2 as LQKENI. The full variable domain, in which reference TRBV18 and TRBJ2-1 provide the parts outside the CDR3, is NAGVMQNPRHLVRRRGQEARLRCSPMKGHSHVYWYRQLPEEGLKFMVYLQKENIIDESGMPKERFSAEFPKEGPSILRIQQVVRGDSAAYFCASSPVWRGADNEQFFGPGTRLTVL.

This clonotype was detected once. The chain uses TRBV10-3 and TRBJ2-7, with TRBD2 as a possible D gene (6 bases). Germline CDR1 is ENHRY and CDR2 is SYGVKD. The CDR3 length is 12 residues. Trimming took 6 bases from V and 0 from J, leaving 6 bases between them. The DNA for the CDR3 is TGTGCCATCAGCGGGAGCTCCTACGAGCAGTACTTC. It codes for CAISGSSYEQYF.

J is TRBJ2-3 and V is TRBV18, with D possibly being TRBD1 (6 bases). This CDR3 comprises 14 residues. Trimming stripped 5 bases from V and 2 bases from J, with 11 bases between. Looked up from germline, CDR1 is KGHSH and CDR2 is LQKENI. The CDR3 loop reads CASSSGHITDTQYF. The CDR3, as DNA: TGTGCCAGCTCATCGGGACACATCACAGATACGCAGTATTTT.

CDR3 nucleotides: TGTGCCAGCAGCGGGAGAGAAAGGGGGGAAGAAAAACTGTTTTTT. Translated, it gives CASSGRERGEEKLFF. The chain is built from TRBV7-2 and TRBJ1-4, with D maybe TRBD1 (6 bases). Trimming took 5 bases from V and 8 from J, leaving 18 bases between them. The CDR3 covers 15 residues. Germline V gives CDR1 SGHTA, CDR2 FQGNSA.

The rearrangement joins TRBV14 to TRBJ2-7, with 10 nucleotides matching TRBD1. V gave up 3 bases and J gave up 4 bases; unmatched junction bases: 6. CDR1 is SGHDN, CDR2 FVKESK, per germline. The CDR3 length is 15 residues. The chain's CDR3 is CASSHLPGQGYEQYF. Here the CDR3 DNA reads TGTGCCAGCAGCCACCTCCCGGGACAGGGGTACGAGCAGTACTTC.

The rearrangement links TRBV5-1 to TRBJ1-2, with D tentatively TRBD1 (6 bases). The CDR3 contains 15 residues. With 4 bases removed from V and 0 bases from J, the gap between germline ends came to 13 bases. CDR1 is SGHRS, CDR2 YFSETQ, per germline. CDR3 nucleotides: TGCGCCAGCAGCCCAACCCGGACAGCTAACTATGGCTACACCTTC. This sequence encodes CASSPTRTANYGYTF. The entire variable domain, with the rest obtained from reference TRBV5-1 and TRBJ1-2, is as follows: KAGVTQTPRYLIKTRGQQVTLSCSPISGHRSVSWYQQTPGQGLQFLFEYFSETQRNKGNFPGRFSGRQFSNSRSEMNVSTLELGDSALYLCASSPTRTANYGYTFGSGTRLTVV.

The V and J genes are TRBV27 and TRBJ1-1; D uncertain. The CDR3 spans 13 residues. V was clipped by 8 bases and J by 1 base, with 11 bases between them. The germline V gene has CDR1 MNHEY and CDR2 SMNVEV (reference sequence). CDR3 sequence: CASVNNRNTEAFF. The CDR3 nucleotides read TGTGCCAGCGTGAATAACAGGAACACTGAAGCTTTCTTT.

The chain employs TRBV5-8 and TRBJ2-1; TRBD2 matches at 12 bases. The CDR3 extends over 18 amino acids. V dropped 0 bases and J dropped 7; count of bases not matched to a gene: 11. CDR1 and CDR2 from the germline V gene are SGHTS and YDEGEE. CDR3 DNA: TGTGCCAGCAGCTTGGCCGTGACTAGCGGGAGTGGAGGTAATGAGCAGTTCTTC. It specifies CASSLAVTSGSGGNEQFF. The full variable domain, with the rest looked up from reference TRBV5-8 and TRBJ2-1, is EAGVTQSPTHLIKTRGQQATLRCSPISGHTSVYWYQQALGLGLQFLLWYDEGEERNRGNFPPRFSGRQFPNYSSELNVNALELEDSALYLCASSLAVTSGSGGNEQFFGPGTRLTVL.

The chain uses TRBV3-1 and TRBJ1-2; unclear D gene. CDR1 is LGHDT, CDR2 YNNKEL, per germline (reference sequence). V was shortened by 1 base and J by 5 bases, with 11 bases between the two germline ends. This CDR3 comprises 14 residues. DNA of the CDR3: TGTGCCAGCAGCCAAGGGGTAAGAGGGTATGGCTACACCTTC. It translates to CASSQGVRGYGYTF. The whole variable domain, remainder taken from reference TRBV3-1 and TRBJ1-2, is DTAVSQTPKYLVTQMGNDKSIKCEQNLGHDTMYWYKQDSKKFLKIMFSYNNKELIINETVPNRFSPKSPDKAHLNLHINSLELGDSAVYFCASSQGVRGYGYTFGSGTRLTVV.

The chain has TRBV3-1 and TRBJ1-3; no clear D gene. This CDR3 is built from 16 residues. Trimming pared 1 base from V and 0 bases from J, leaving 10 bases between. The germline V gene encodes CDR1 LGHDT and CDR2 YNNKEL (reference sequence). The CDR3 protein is CASSQAPGGSGNTIYF. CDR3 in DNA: TGTGCCAGCAGCCAAGCCCCTGGTGGCTCTGGAAACACCATATATTTT.

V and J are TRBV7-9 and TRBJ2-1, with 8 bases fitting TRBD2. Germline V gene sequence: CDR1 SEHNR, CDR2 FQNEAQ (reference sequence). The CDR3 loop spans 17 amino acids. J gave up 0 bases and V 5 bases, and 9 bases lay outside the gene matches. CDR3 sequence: CASSLAGGGSSYNEQFF. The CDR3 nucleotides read TGTGCCAGCAGCCTTGCGGGGGGCGGGAGCTCCTACAATGAGCAGTTCTTC. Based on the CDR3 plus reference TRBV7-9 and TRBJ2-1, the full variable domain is DTGVSQNPRHKITKRGQNVTFRCDPISEHNRLYWYRQTLGQGPEFLTYFQNEAQLEKSRLLSDRFSAERPKGSFSTLEIQRTEQGDSAMYLCASSLAGGGSSYNEQFFGPGTRLTVL.

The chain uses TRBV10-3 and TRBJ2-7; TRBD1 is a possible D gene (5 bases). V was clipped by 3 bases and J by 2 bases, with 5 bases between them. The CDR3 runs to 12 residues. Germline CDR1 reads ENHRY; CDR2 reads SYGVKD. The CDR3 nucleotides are TGTGCCATCAGTGAAGGGGCCTACGAGCAGTACTTC. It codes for CAISEGAYEQYF.

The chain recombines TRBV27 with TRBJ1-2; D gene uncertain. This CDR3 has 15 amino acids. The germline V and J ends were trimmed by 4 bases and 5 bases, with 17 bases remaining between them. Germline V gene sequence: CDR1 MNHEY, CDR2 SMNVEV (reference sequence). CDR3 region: CASSSLLRGVYGYTF. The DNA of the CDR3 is TGTGCCAGCAGTTCCTTACTTCGTGGTGTTTATGGCTACACCTTC.

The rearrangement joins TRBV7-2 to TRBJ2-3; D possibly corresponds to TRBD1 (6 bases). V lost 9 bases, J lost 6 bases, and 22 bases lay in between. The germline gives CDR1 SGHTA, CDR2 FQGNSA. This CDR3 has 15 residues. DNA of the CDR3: TGTGCCAGTTCCGTTGGGGGCCGCTCCAGGGATACGCAGTATTTT. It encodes CASSVGGRSRDTQYF.

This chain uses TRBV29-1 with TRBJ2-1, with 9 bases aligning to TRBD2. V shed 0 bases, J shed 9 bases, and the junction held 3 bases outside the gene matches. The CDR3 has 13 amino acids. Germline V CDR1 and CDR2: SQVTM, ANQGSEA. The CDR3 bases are TGCAGCGTTGAAGAGCTAGCGGGATTTGAGCAGTTCTTC. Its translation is CSVEELAGFEQFF.

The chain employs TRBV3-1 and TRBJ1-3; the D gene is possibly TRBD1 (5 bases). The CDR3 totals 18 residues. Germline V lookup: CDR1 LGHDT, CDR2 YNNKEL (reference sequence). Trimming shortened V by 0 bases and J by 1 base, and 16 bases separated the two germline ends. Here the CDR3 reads CASSQDRGRIVSGNTIYF. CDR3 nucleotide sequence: TGTGCCAGCAGCCAAGATCGGGGCAGGATCGTGTCTGGAAACACCATATATTTT.

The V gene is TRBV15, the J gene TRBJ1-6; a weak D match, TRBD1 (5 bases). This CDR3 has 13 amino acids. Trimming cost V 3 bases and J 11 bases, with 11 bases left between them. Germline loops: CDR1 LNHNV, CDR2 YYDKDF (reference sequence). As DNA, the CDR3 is TGTGCCACCAGCAGTCTTCCGACAGCACCCCTCCACTTT. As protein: CATSSLPTAPLHF.

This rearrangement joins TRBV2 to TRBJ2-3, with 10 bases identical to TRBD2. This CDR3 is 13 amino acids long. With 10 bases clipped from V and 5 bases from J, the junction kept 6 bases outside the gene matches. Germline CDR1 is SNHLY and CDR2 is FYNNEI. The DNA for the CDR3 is TGTGCCACCCTAGCGGGGGCCGGAGATACGCAGTATTTT. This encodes CATLAGAGDTQYF.